A single sample is the source of the 27 T cell receptor beta chains below, sequenced in a study of shared clonotypes between healthy human individuals. Assay: immunoSEQ multiplex PCR; the TCRdb copy retains only in-frame clones and omits some. The sample includes approximately 2.1 million clones, roughly 93% of them seen just once. What was sequenced was naive CD4+ T cells from PBMCs. Documented subset: CD45RA+ positively selected. These receptors were taken from a man between 18 and 35 years old in good health. Some clones in this sample may be carry-over from other donors' samples.

The chain combines TRBV27 with TRBJ2-7, with 11 bases identical to TRBD1. Germline V gives CDR1 MNHEY, CDR2 SMNVEV (reference sequence). CDR3 length: 14 amino acids. V trimming: 5 bases; J trimming: 4 bases; junction bases outside the gene matches: 4. CDR3 loop: CASSNGQGAYEQYF. For the CDR3, the DNA is TGTGCCAGCAGTAATGGACAGGGGGCTTACGAGCAGTACTTC.

The chain employs TRBV6-1 and TRBJ1-5; perhaps TRBD1 as D (5 bases). The CDR3 is 16 residues long. Looked up from germline, CDR1 is MNHNS and CDR2 is SASEGT. V lost 1 base, J lost 0 bases, and 10 bases lay in between. This CDR3 is CASSEDRFYSNQPQHF. CDR3 nucleotides: TGTGCCAGCAGTGAAGACAGGTTCTATAGCAATCAGCCCCAGCATTTT.

The rearrangement links TRBV2 to TRBJ2-1, with 7 bases fitting TRBD2. Germline lookup yields CDR1 SNHLY and CDR2 FYNNEI. The CDR3 is 17 amino acids. V dropped 3 bases and J dropped 8; count of bases not matched to a gene: 16. CDR3: CASSESEVGGDRDEQFF. In DNA, the CDR3 is TGTGCCAGCAGTGAGTCAGAGGTTGGGGGGGATCGGGATGAGCAGTTCTTC. Filled out from reference TRBV2 and TRBJ2-1, the complete variable domain reads EPEVTQTPSHQVTQMGQEVILRCVPISNHLYFYWYRQILGQKVEFLVSFYNNEISEKSEIFDDQFSVERPDGSNFTLKIRSTKLEDSAMYFCASSESEVGGDRDEQFFGPGTRLTVL.

The chain carries TRBV5-4 and TRBJ2-5; maybe TRBD2 (7 bases). Germline V gene sequence: CDR1 SGHNT, CDR2 YYREEE (reference sequence). The CDR3 sequence is 15 residues long. V shed 3 bases and J shed 4 bases, with 16 bases lying between them. The chain's CDR3 is CASSWMGGQSETQYF. The CDR3 nucleotides read TGTGCCAGCAGCTGGATGGGGGGGCAATCAGAGACCCAGTACTTC.

The chain links TRBV7-9 to TRBJ2-1; TRBD1 or TRBD2 may be the D gene (5 bases each). The germline V gene encodes CDR1 SEHNR and CDR2 FQNEAQ (reference sequence). CDR3 size: 12 residues. V lost 5 bases and J lost 12, with 14 bases in between. As DNA, the CDR3 is TGTGCCAGCAGCATAGGGGCTGGGGGGCAGTTCTTC. As protein: CASSIGAGGQFF.

This chain uses TRBV28 with TRBJ1-4; 7 bases are a match to TRBD1. The CDR3 is 16 residues long. Germline values: CDR1 MDHEN, CDR2 SYDVKM. The junction had 9 bases not matched to a gene; V was cut back by 5 bases and J by 3 bases. The CDR3 loop reads CASSNSKGQSNEKLFF. The CDR3 DNA reads as TGTGCCAGCAGTAACAGTAAGGGACAGTCTAATGAAAAACTGTTTTTT. Full variable domain (missing parts from reference TRBV28 and TRBJ1-4): DVKVTQSSRYLVKRTGEKVFLECVQDMDHENMFWYRQDPGLGLRLIYFSYDVKMKEKGDIPEGYSVSREKKERFSLILESASTNQTSMYLCASSNSKGQSNEKLFFGSGTQLSVL.

V and J are TRBV18 and TRBJ1-5, with a possible D match to TRBD1 (5 bases). Germline V gene lookup returns CDR1 KGHSH and CDR2 LQKENI. V was trimmed by 3 bases and J by 6 bases, leaving 12 bases between them. This CDR3 is built from 14 residues. CDR3 coding DNA: TGTGCCAGCTCACCGGGGGAGCAGGGTCAGCCCCAGCATTTT. This codes for CASSPGEQGQPQHF.

The chain has TRBV7-3 and TRBJ2-1, with D possibly being TRBD2 (5 bases). Germline CDR1 and CDR2: SGHTA and FQGTGA. The CDR3 has 14 amino acids. V lost 3 bases and J 9 bases, leaving 15 bases between the germline ends. This CDR3 is CASSLRGKEAEQFF. CDR3 DNA sequence: TGTGCCAGCAGCTTGAGAGGGAAGGAGGCTGAGCAGTTCTTC. Supplemented by reference TRBV7-3 and TRBJ2-1, the full variable domain reads GAGVSQTPSNKVTEKGKYVELRCDPISGHTALYWYRQSLGQGPEFLIYFQGTGAADDSGLPNDRFFAVRPEGSVSTLKIQRTERGDSAVYLCASSLRGKEAEQFFGPGTRLTVL.

About this clone: Within the sample, other DNA sequences also encode this same CDR3. The genes are TRBV5-4 and TRBJ2-1; TRBD1 agrees at 9 bases. The CDR3 length is 13 residues. Germline trimming cut 4 bases from V and 8 bases from J; bases unmatched to any gene: 4. Germline values: CDR1 SGHNT, CDR2 YYREEE (reference sequence). CDR3 region: CASSRDRDDEQFF. CDR3 sequence (DNA): TGTGCCAGCAGCCGGGACAGGGACGATGAGCAGTTCTTC.

The chain is built from TRBV20-1 and TRBJ2-1; the D is unclear. CDR3 length equals 11 residues. Germline V gives CDR1 DFQATT, CDR2 SNEGSKA (reference sequence). V dropped 4 bases and J dropped 6 bases, with 7 bases sitting between them. The CDR3 coding sequence is TGCAGTGCTATACGCCTCAATGAGCAGTTCTTC. It yields the protein CSAIRLNEQFF.

In this sample, this clone turned up once. The chain joins TRBV9 to TRBJ1-2; 9 bases map to TRBD1. CDR1 SGDLS and CDR2 YYNGEE come from the germline V gene. This CDR3 contains 15 residues. With V trimmed by 3 bases and J by 4 bases, 7 bases remained unmatched. The CDR3 spells CASSGSWDRAYGYTF. CDR3 DNA: TGTGCCAGCAGCGGCTCTTGGGACAGGGCCTATGGCTACACCTTC.

The chain joins TRBV6-5 to TRBJ2-7; 9 bases align to TRBD2. CDR1 is MNHEY and CDR2 is SVGAGI in the germline V gene. The CDR3 is made up of 13 amino acids. V lost 6 bases, J lost 3 bases, and 3 bases stayed unmatched. For the CDR3, the DNA is TGTGCCAGCAGCCCGACTAGCGGCTACGAGCAGTACTTC. Residues: CASSPTSGYEQYF.

This rearrangement joins TRBV28 to TRBJ2-7, with TRBD1 matching 7 bases. The CDR3 length is 18 residues. The germline CDR1 and CDR2 sequences are MDHEN and SYDVKM. With V trimmed by 2 bases and J by 0 bases, 13 bases remained unmatched. Here the CDR3 DNA reads TGTGCCAGCAGTTTACCCGTTCGACAGGGTCCGAGCTCCTACGAGCAGTACTTC. Its translation is CASSLPVRQGPSSYEQYF.

The sample holds one count of this clone. The chain employs TRBV9 and TRBJ1-3, with 9 nucleotides matching TRBD1. V gave up 2 bases and J gave up 1 base; unmatched junction bases: 4. The CDR3 covers 16 residues. Germline loops: CDR1 SGDLS, CDR2 YYNGEE. For the CDR3, the DNA is TGTGCCAGCAGCGTCACAGGGGGCAGGTCTGGAAACACCATATATTTT. Translation: CASSVTGGRSGNTIYF.

This chain connects TRBV4-1 to TRBJ1-2; 9 bases match TRBD1. The germline CDR1 and CDR2 sequences are MGHRA and YSYEKL. Germline trimming cut 4 bases from V and 8 bases from J; bases unmatched to any gene: 11. The CDR3 sequence is 15 residues long. CDR3 residues: CASSPRTGEVGGYTF. The CDR3 region has the DNA TGCGCCAGCAGCCCCAGGACAGGGGAAGTCGGAGGCTACACCTTC.

J is TRBJ2-2 and V is TRBV11-3; D ambiguous. Trimming stripped 5 bases from V and 1 base from J, with 8 bases between. Germline CDR1 reads SGHNT; CDR2 reads YENEEA. The CDR3 runs 14 residues. CDR3 sequence (DNA): TGTGCCAGCAGCCCCAGACAGAACACCGGGGAGCTGTTTTTT. Protein product: CASSPRQNTGELFF.

V usage is TRBV5-4 and J usage is TRBJ2-5; the D gene is possibly TRBD2 (5 bases). CDR3 length equals 13 residues. V lost 3 bases to trimming and J lost 4 bases, with 10 bases between them. CDR1 is SGHNT and CDR2 is YYREEE in the germline V gene (reference sequence). CDR3 protein: CASSSRERETQYF. The CDR3 region has the DNA TGTGCCAGCAGCTCCCGGGAAAGAGAGACCCAGTACTTC.

The CDR3 DNA is TGTGCCAGCCGGTCCTCGGTTCTGAGGGCCCTGAACACTGAAGCTTTCTTT. Translation gives CASRSSVLRALNTEAFF. This chain connects TRBV19 to TRBJ1-1; D not resolved. The germline gives CDR1 LNHDA, CDR2 SQIVND (reference sequence). V gave up 9 bases and J gave up 0 bases, with 23 bases separating them. This CDR3 spans 17 amino acids.

The chain is built from TRBV4-1 and TRBJ2-7; D assignment may be TRBD1 or TRBD2 (5 bases each). Trimming left V 1 base short and J 2 bases short, with 15 bases between. The CDR3 sequence is 16 residues long. Germline-derived CDR1 and CDR2 are MGHRA and YSYEKL. The CDR3 DNA reads as TGCGCCAGCAGCCAAGGTTGGGGGAGCCTTCCCTACGAGCAGTACTTC. It yields the protein CASSQGWGSLPYEQYF.

The chain has TRBV11-3 and TRBJ2-7; D may be TRBD1 (5 bases). Per germline, CDR1 SGHNT and CDR2 YENEEA. The CDR3 sequence is 15 residues long. The V end lost 6 bases, the J end lost 2 bases, and 17 bases lay between the germline ends. CDR3 region: CASSLGQGRTYEQYF. The CDR3, as DNA: TGTGCCAGCAGTTTGGGGCAGGGTAGGACCTACGAGCAGTACTTC.

The chain is built from TRBV5-1 and TRBJ1-5, with TRBD1 as a possible D gene (6 bases). Germline V CDR1 and CDR2: SGHRS, YFSETQ. Trimming left V 0 bases short and J 7 bases short, with 17 bases between. This CDR3 has 16 amino acids. The CDR3: CASSLGPYTGHQPQHF. For the CDR3, the DNA is TGCGCCAGCAGCTTGGGGCCCTACACAGGGCACCAGCCCCAGCATTTT.

The chain recombines TRBV2 with TRBJ2-3; D perhaps matches TRBD2 (5 bases). Trimming took 2 bases from V and 4 from J, leaving 7 bases between them. Germline CDR1 reads SNHLY; CDR2 reads FYNNEI. The CDR3 totals 13 residues. Written as DNA, the CDR3 is TGTGCCAGCAGTGAAATGAGGGCAGATACGCAGTATTTT. This gives the protein CASSEMRADTQYF.

This chain joins TRBV5-4 and TRBJ2-3, with 10 bases identical to TRBD2. From germline, CDR1 is SGHNT and CDR2 YYREEE (reference sequence). The junction had 6 bases not matched to a gene; V was cut back by 3 bases and J by 5 bases. This CDR3 region has 15 residues. As DNA, the CDR3 is TGTGCCAGCAGCTCAGCGGGAGGGCCCGGAGATACGCAGTATTTT. Residues: CASSSAGGPGDTQYF.

The chain carries TRBV6-4 and TRBJ1-5; 7 bases match TRBD1. The germline V gene encodes CDR1 MRHNA and CDR2 SNTAGT. Trimming took 6 bases from V and 6 from J; bases not matched to a gene: 11. The CDR3 has 15 amino acids. The CDR3 is CASRSQGYYGQPQHF. CDR3 coding DNA: TGTGCCAGCAGGTCACAGGGGTACTACGGTCAGCCCCAGCATTTT.

The sample holds one count of this clone. The same CDR3 is also encoded by other DNA sequences in this sample. The V call is TRBV5-1, the J call TRBJ1-2; D possibly corresponds to TRBD1 (6 bases). Germline V lookup: CDR1 SGHRS, CDR2 YFSETQ. The CDR3 extends over 14 amino acids. Trimming removed 2 bases from V and 3 bases from J, with 11 bases in between. This chain's CDR3 is CASSLGQGYYGYTF. CDR3 in DNA: TGCGCCAGCAGCTTAGGCCAGGGGTACTATGGCTACACCTTC.

The chain combines TRBV5-1 with TRBJ2-2; 8 bases are shared with TRBD1. J lost 0 bases, V lost 4 bases, and 5 bases had no gene match. This CDR3 has 16 residues. The germline gives CDR1 SGHRS, CDR2 YFSETQ. CDR3 sequence reads: CASSPGDRSNTGELFF. CDR3 in DNA: TGCGCCAGCAGCCCCGGGGACAGGTCGAACACCGGGGAGCTGTTTTTT.

Notes on this clone: Additional DNA sequences in this sample encode the identical CDR3. This chain's CDR3 is CASSPSGLGNNEQFF. CDR3 in DNA: TGTGCCAGCAGCCCTAGCGGACTGGGTAACAATGAGCAGTTCTTC. The rearrangement links TRBV28 to TRBJ2-1; TRBD2 matches at 7 bases. The CDR3 consists of 15 residues. J lost 5 bases, V lost 6 bases, and 10 bases had no gene match. Germline V gene sequence: CDR1 MDHEN, CDR2 SYDVKM.